This T cell receptor (beta chain) came from a study of T-cell memory formation after mild COVID-19. CDR3 size: 14 residues. Per germline, CDR1 SGHAT and CDR2 FQNNGV. TCRdb re-analysed the 5' RACE reads in MiXCR, keeping a single row per CDR3 protein. The sample records over 300,000 distinct CDR3 sequences, less than 25% being singletons. Concerning this clonotype: Mismatch with germline at one junction end may stem from a read error.

The source of this sequence is a man in his late teens or twenties who had mild COVID-19 (a few samples of this study predate the infection). Cell type and time point are not known. The sequenced material came from PBMCs or a T cell subset sorted from them (not recorded which). This sequence joins TRBV11-2 and TRBJ1-1, with D perhaps matching TRBD1 (6 bases). CDR3 sequence: CASSGGTWNTEDFF. The CDR3 DNA follows: TGTGCCAGCAGCGGGGGCACATGGAACACTGAAGATTTCTTT.